This TCR beta chain is drawn from a study of shared clonotypes between healthy human individuals. Study-level findings and limits: At large depth, rarefaction still showed sorted-subset sequencing to be incomplete. Several donors shared approximately 5% of their naive CD4 clonotypes.

Germline V gene sequence: CDR1 SGDLS, CDR2 YYNGEE. Germline trimming cut 1 base from V and 6 bases from J; bases unmatched to any gene: 4. The CDR3 runs to 15 residues. The study ran the assay at deep level. Profiled with immunoSEQ multiplex PCR; TCRdb holds only in-frame clones, not every one. The sample lists hundreds of thousands of clones, 92% occurring once. The naive CD8 subset, CD45RO-negative cells positively selected for CCR7, excluded terminally differentiated effector memory CD45RA+ cells. None of the donors, who were healthy HIV-negative adults, had recently had acute infections or vaccinations. In regard to this clone: What it binds is unknown.

The receptor comes from a man aged 25 to 40 in good health. The genes are TRBV9 and TRBJ2-1; 10 bases match TRBD2. Sequenced material: naive CD8+ T cells sorted from blood. The chain's CDR3 is CASSVRTSGTNEQFF. As DNA, the CDR3 is TGTGCCAGCAGCGTAAGAACTAGCGGGACCAATGAGCAGTTCTTC. Looking up the rest from reference TRBV9 and TRBJ2-1 gives the full variable domain: DSGVTQTPKHLITATGQRVTLRCSPRSGDLSVYWYQQSLDQGLQFLIQYYNGEERAKGNILERFSAQQFPDLHSELNLSSLELGDSALYFCASSVRTSGTNEQFFGPGTRLTVL.